These 30 T cell receptor beta chains were all obtained from the same sample, sequenced in a study of blood T cell repertoires in COVID-19. TCRdb keeps only in-frame clones here, not all; method: immunoSEQ multiplex PCR. The repertoire holds about 59,000 clones, with roughly 80% as singletons. The sample comprised peripheral blood. The receptors were gathered from a woman aged 45 to 65 with active or convalescent COVID-19.

This chain uses TRBV27 with TRBJ2-2; the match to TRBD2 covers 14 bases. The CDR3 sequence is 18 residues long. With 0 bases clipped from V and 4 bases from J, the junction kept 4 bases outside the gene matches. The germline gives CDR1 MNHEY, CDR2 SMNVEV (reference sequence). The CDR3 bases are TGTGCCAGCAGTTTATCCGGGACTAGCGGGAGAATCACCGGGGAGCTGTTTTTT. This encodes CASSLSGTSGRITGELFF.

The V and J genes are TRBV5-1 and TRBJ2-1, with D possibly matching TRBD2 (5 bases). The CDR3 has 13 amino acids. With 7 bases removed from V and 2 bases from J, the gap between germline ends came to 10 bases. The germline V gene encodes CDR1 SGHRS and CDR2 YFSETQ. Written as DNA, the CDR3 is TGCGCCAGCGGGAGTCGACCCTACAATGAGCAGTTCTTC. Its translation: CASGSRPYNEQFF. The variable domain in full, completed from reference TRBV5-1 and TRBJ2-1, reads KAGVTQTPRYLIKTRGQQVTLSCSPISGHRSVSWYQQTPGQGLQFLFEYFSETQRNKGNFPGRFSGRQFSNSRSEMNVSTLELGDSALYLCASGSRPYNEQFFGPGTRLTVL.

The chain combines TRBV7-2 with TRBJ2-7; 9 nucleotides match TRBD2. This CDR3 contains 17 residues. Germline V gene sequence: CDR1 SGHTA, CDR2 FQGNSA. V trimming: 2 bases; J trimming: 3 bases; junction bases outside the gene matches: 11. The CDR3 sequence: CASSLKYGQRGDYEQYF. The DNA for the CDR3 is TGTGCCAGCAGCTTAAAGTACGGACAGCGGGGGGACTACGAGCAGTACTTC.

Worth noting for this clone: Other nucleotide sequences in the sample specify the same CDR3. This chain joins TRBV3-1 (or the pseudogene TRBV3-2) and TRBJ2-2; 9 bases align to TRBD2. V was clipped by 4 bases and J by 6 bases; unmatched bases: 3. CDR1 is LGHDT and CDR2 is YNNKEL in the germline V gene (reference sequence). The CDR3 consists of 14 residues. The CDR3 reads CASSPGLAPGELFF. In DNA form, the CDR3 reads TGTGCCAGCAGCCCGGGACTAGCTCCCGGGGAGCTGTTTTTT.

The V call is TRBV5-1, the J call TRBJ1-2, with D perhaps TRBD1 (6 bases). The V and J ends lost 2 bases and 2 bases respectively, with 10 bases between them. The CDR3 covers 14 residues. CDR1 SGHRS and CDR2 YFSETQ come from the germline V gene. CDR3 bases: TGCGCCAGCAGCTTCTCTGGGGGCAACTATGGCTACACCTTC. Translated, it gives CASSFSGGNYGYTF. Filled out from reference TRBV5-1 and TRBJ1-2, the complete variable domain reads KAGVTQTPRYLIKTRGQQVTLSCSPISGHRSVSWYQQTPGQGLQFLFEYFSETQRNKGNFPGRFSGRQFSNSRSEMNVSTLELGDSALYLCASSFSGGNYGYTFGSGTRLTVV.

V and J are TRBV7-6 and TRBJ2-5; TRBD1 aligns across 10 bases. Looked up from germline, CDR1 is SGHVS and CDR2 is FNYEAQ. V lost 3 bases to trimming and J lost 5 bases; unmatched junction nucleotides: 6. The CDR3 is made up of 15 amino acids. The CDR3 DNA reads as TGTGCCAGCAGCTTTGGGACAGGGGTTGGGGAGACCCAGTACTTC. Translating it yields CASSFGTGVGETQYF. The full variable domain, rest sourced from reference TRBV7-6 and TRBJ2-5, is GAGVSQSPRYKVTKRGQDVALRCDPISGHVSLYWYRQALGQGPEFLTYFNYEAQQDKSGLPNDRFSAERPEGSISTLTIQRTEQRDSAMYRCASSFGTGVGETQYFGPGTRLLVL.

The chain employs TRBV9 and TRBJ2-2; 7 positions match TRBD2. Looked up from germline, CDR1 is SGDLS and CDR2 is YYNGEE. The CDR3 covers 14 residues. J lost 4 bases, V lost 2 bases, and 2 bases had no gene match. The CDR3 DNA follows: TGTGCCAGCAGCGTCGGGGGGATCACCGGGGAGCTGTTTTTT. This translates into CASSVGGITGELFF.

V is TRBV19 and J is TRBJ2-5; TRBD1 aligns across 8 bases. The trim removed 4 bases at V and 5 bases at J, leaving 9 bases unmatched. The CDR3 has 15 residues. CDR1 and CDR2 (germline): LNHDA, SQIVND (reference sequence). The chain's CDR3 is CASSTAGTGGETQYF. CDR3 sequence (DNA): TGTGCCAGTAGTACCGCCGGGACAGGAGGGGAGACCCAGTACTTC.

Here the CDR3 reads CASSPGLRFYNEQFF. CDR3 DNA sequence: TGCGCCAGCAGTCCGGGACTCCGATTCTACAATGAGCAGTTCTTC. The rearrangement links TRBV10-2 to TRBJ2-1, with TRBD2 as a possible D gene (6 bases). V was pared by 5 bases and J by 3 bases, with 14 bases between. CDR1 WSHSY and CDR2 SAAADI come from the germline V gene. The CDR3 is 15 residues long.

A few counts support this clone. At one end, the junction sequence differs from germline, possibly due to a read error. The chain joins TRBV10-3 to TRBJ1-2; 8 bases map to TRBD1. The CDR3 runs to 12 residues. The germline gives CDR1 ENHRY, CDR2 SYGVKD. CDR3 region: CAISEGTGRGHF. Written as DNA, the CDR3 is TGTGCCATCAGTGAGGGAACGGGCAGGGGGCACTTC.

This clone was observed a handful of times. The V gene is TRBV2, the J gene TRBJ1-1; perhaps TRBD1 as D (6 bases). Trimming left V 6 bases short and J 5 bases short, with 10 bases between. The V gene's germline CDR1 is SNHLY and CDR2 FYNNEI. The CDR3 sequence is 12 residues long. CDR3 sequence: CASSPGVTEAFF. In nucleotides, the CDR3 is TGTGCCAGCAGCCCAGGGGTGACTGAAGCTTTCTTT.

Here the CDR3 reads CASSYSGGTEAFF. CDR3 DNA: TGCGCCAGCAGCTATTCGGGAGGGACTGAAGCTTTCTTT. The chain links TRBV5-1 to TRBJ1-1; D is unclear. The V and J ends lost 3 bases and 5 bases respectively, with 11 bases between them. The CDR3 extends over 13 amino acids. The germline CDR1 and CDR2 sequences are SGHRS and YFSETQ. Based on the CDR3 plus reference TRBV5-1 and TRBJ1-1, the full variable domain is KAGVTQTPRYLIKTRGQQVTLSCSPISGHRSVSWYQQTPGQGLQFLFEYFSETQRNKGNFPGRFSGRQFSNSRSEMNVSTLELGDSALYLCASSYSGGTEAFFGQGTRLTVV.

The chain recombines TRBV19 with TRBJ2-6; tentative D call: TRBD1 (5 bases). From germline, CDR1 is LNHDA and CDR2 SQIVND (reference sequence). CDR3 length equals 17 residues. The V and J ends lost 1 base and 0 bases respectively, with 10 bases between them. CDR3 residues: CASSIGTPSSGANVLTF. CDR3 DNA: TGTGCCAGTAGTATAGGGACACCTAGCTCTGGGGCCAACGTCCTGACTTTC. Full variable domain (outside the CDR3, taken from reference TRBV19 and TRBJ2-6): DGGITQSPKYLFRKEGQNVTLSCEQNLNHDAMYWYRQDPGQGLRLIYYSQIVNDFQKGDIAEGYSVSREKKESFPLTVTSAQKNPTAFYLCASSIGTPSSGANVLTFGAGSRLTVL.

The chain couples TRBV6-1 to TRBJ2-3, with 7 bases lining up with TRBD1. The CDR3 contains 14 residues. Germline CDR1 reads MNHNS; CDR2 reads SASEGT. After removal of 3 bases from V and 2 bases from J, the junction contained 2 bases not matched to a gene. As DNA, the CDR3 is TGTGCCAGCAGTGAGGGGACAGCCACAGATACGCAGTATTTT. Translating gives CASSEGTATDTQYF.

This chain connects TRBV27 to TRBJ2-7; 11 bases map to TRBD1. The length of the CDR3 is 16 residues. V lost 6 bases, J lost 0 bases, and 7 bases stayed unmatched. Germline V gene lookup returns CDR1 MNHEY and CDR2 SMNVEV (reference sequence). The CDR3 DNA reads TGTGCCAGCAGCCGATCCGGGACAGGGGGCTCCTACGAGCAGTACTTC. This translates into CASSRSGTGGSYEQYF.

A remark on this clone: The same CDR3 also results from other DNA sequences found in this sample. The chain has TRBV11-2 and TRBJ2-7; 9 bases agree with TRBD2. Trimming took 5 bases from V and 7 from J; bases not matched to a gene: 12. The CDR3 contains 15 residues. Germline lookup yields CDR1 SGHAT and CDR2 FQNNGV. Here the CDR3 reads CASSPSPRGGGEQYF. CDR3 coding DNA: TGTGCCAGCAGCCCCTCCCCGCGCGGGGGGGGAGAGCAGTACTTC.

There are a few counts of this clone. CDR3: CASRFRQVRNQPQHF. DNA of the CDR3: TGTGCCAGCAGGTTTCGACAGGTACGCAATCAGCCCCAGCATTTT. V usage is TRBV28 and J usage is TRBJ1-5; D is perhaps TRBD1 (6 bases). The length of the CDR3 is 15 residues. V lost 6 bases and J lost 2, with 14 bases in between. Germline V lookup: CDR1 MDHEN, CDR2 SYDVKM.

V is TRBV7-9 and J is TRBJ1-1; 12 nucleotides align to TRBD1. This CDR3 spans 18 amino acids. With 4 bases clipped from V and 1 base from J, the junction kept 10 bases outside the gene matches. Germline V gene lookup returns CDR1 SEHNR and CDR2 FQNEAQ (reference sequence). The CDR3 region has the DNA TGTGCCAGCAGCTGGGGGGCGGGACAGGGGGCTCAGAACACTGAAGCTTTCTTT. Amino acids: CASSWGAGQGAQNTEAFF. Full variable domain (outside the CDR3, taken from reference TRBV7-9 and TRBJ1-1): DTGVSQNPRHKITKRGQNVTFRCDPISEHNRLYWYRQTLGQGPEFLTYFQNEAQLEKSRLLSDRFSAERPKGSFSTLEIQRTEQGDSAMYLCASSWGAGQGAQNTEAFFGQGTRLTVV.

This clone was seen a single time. The chain has TRBV28 and TRBJ1-2; D call uncertain. Trimming cost V 5 bases and J 0 bases, with 13 bases left between them. CDR3 length equals 15 residues. Germline-derived CDR1 and CDR2 are MDHEN and SYDVKM. CDR3 in amino acids: CASSLPSTSNYGYTF. DNA of the CDR3: TGTGCCAGCAGTCTCCCCTCGACTTCTAACTATGGCTACACCTTC.

This clone showed up just a few times. V and J are TRBV28 and TRBJ2-1; tentative D call: TRBD2 (6 bases). Germline loops: CDR1 MDHEN, CDR2 SYDVKM. Deletions cut 2 bases from V and 5 bases from J, with 13 bases between. The CDR3 extends over 15 amino acids. The DNA of the CDR3 is TGTGCCAGCAGTTTAACCCGGGGGTTACACAATGAGCAGTTCTTC. The encoded protein is CASSLTRGLHNEQFF.

The rearrangement uses TRBV30 and TRBJ1-2, with D perhaps matching TRBD1 (6 bases). Germline V gene data show CDR1 as GTSNPN and CDR2 as SVGIG (reference sequence). CDR3 size: 14 residues. V was shortened by 0 bases and J by 5 bases, with 13 bases between the two germline ends. The CDR3, as DNA: TGTGCCTGGAGTGTACGAGGACAGTTATATGGCTACACCTTC. Translation: CAWSVRGQLYGYTF.

This chain joins TRBV4-2 and TRBJ2-5, with 8 bases matching TRBD2. V trimming: 3 bases; J trimming: 3 bases; junction bases outside the gene matches: 18. CDR1 is LGHNA, CDR2 YNFKEQ, per germline. The CDR3 consists of 19 residues. The CDR3 bases are TGTGCCAGCAGCCAGGAATTGGGGGCACTTATCGGGAGGGAAGAGACCCAGTACTTC. It translates to CASSQELGALIGREETQYF.

The V and J genes are TRBV6-1 and TRBJ1-5; possibly TRBD1 for D (6 bases). From germline, CDR1 is MNHNS and CDR2 SASEGT. Trimming left V 2 bases short and J 0 bases short, with 20 bases between. CDR3 length: 19 amino acids. The CDR3 reads CASSEYGGRGLISNQPQHF. CDR3 in DNA: TGTGCCAGCAGTGAATACGGCGGCAGGGGTTTAATTAGCAATCAGCCCCAGCATTTT.

This chain connects TRBV5-8 to TRBJ1-4; D remains unclear. Germline lookup yields CDR1 SGHTS and CDR2 YDEGEE. This CDR3 is 14 amino acids long. V was cut by 4 bases and J by 4 bases, with 11 bases left in between. The CDR3 is CASSPYGSNEKLFF. DNA for the CDR3: TGTGCCAGCAGCCCCTACGGGAGTAATGAAAAACTGTTTTTT.

This clone was seen once. This chain uses TRBV19 with TRBJ1-5; D is unresolved. Per the germline V gene, CDR1 is LNHDA and CDR2 is SQIVND (reference sequence). This CDR3 is 15 amino acids long. The germline V and J ends were trimmed by 3 bases and 3 bases, with 12 bases remaining between them. The CDR3 sequence: CASSIPQASNQPQHF. CDR3 in DNA: TGTGCCAGTAGTATCCCCCAGGCCTCCAATCAGCCCCAGCATTTT.

The chain combines TRBV7-9 with TRBJ1-1; 9 bases are a match to TRBD1. The CDR3 covers 14 residues. Germline V gene lookup returns CDR1 SEHNR and CDR2 FQNEAQ (reference sequence). Trimming at V came to 5 bases and at J to 5 bases, leaving 6 bases not matched to a gene. The CDR3 DNA sequence: TGTGCCAGCAGCACCCCGGACAGGGGAACTGAAGCTTTCTTT. Translating gives CASSTPDRGTEAFF.

The rearrangement links TRBV7-2 to TRBJ2-7; the match to TRBD2 covers 9 bases. J was trimmed by 5 bases and V by 2 bases; bases with no gene match: 7. In germline, CDR1 is SGHTA, CDR2 FQGNSA. This CDR3 has 15 residues. CDR3 DNA sequence: TGTGCCAGCAGCTTATCTGGACTAGCGTCCCACGAGCAGTACTTC. This gives the protein CASSLSGLASHEQYF.

The chain uses TRBV5-4 and TRBJ2-3, with TRBD1 as a possible D gene (6 bases). The CDR3 covers 17 residues. Trimming pared 0 bases from V and 0 bases from J, leaving 14 bases between. CDR1 SGHNT and CDR2 YYREEE come from the germline V gene (reference sequence). The CDR3: CASSLGVGGVSTDTQYF. CDR3 sequence (DNA): TGTGCCAGCAGCTTGGGCGTAGGGGGAGTGAGCACAGATACGCAGTATTTT.

This chain uses TRBV28 with TRBJ2-1, with 10 bases lining up with TRBD2. Germline V CDR1 and CDR2: MDHEN, SYDVKM. With 3 bases clipped from V and 10 bases from J, the junction kept 6 bases outside the gene matches. The CDR3 is 14 residues long. CDR3: CASSFPQLAGEQFF. The CDR3 DNA is TGTGCCAGCAGTTTTCCTCAACTAGCGGGAGAGCAGTTCTTC.

The table lists this clone with many counts. The chain uses TRBV4-1 and TRBJ2-3; D perhaps matches TRBD2 (5 bases). Trimming took off 4 bases at V and 5 bases at J, with 10 bases between the two ends. CDR1 is MGHRA, CDR2 YSYEKL, per germline. The CDR3 totals 13 residues. The CDR3 DNA follows: TGCGCCAGCAGCCCGGGAAAGGGAGATACGCAGTATTTT. As protein: CASSPGKGDTQYF.